This TCR beta chain came from a study of cytomegalovirus exposure and HLA in healthy donors. Study-wide background: Counted in an early data release were about 85 million unique TCRs from HLA-typed donors. Whole-study findings and limits: Apparent HLA restriction characterized most CMV-associated TCR beta chains in a later analysis. DRB1 showed the most TCR associations and HLA-C the fewest in a later analysis, as rates varied by HLA locus.

In germline, CDR1 is MDHEN, CDR2 SYDVKM. The CDR3 is 15 residues long. The V gene lost 8 bases and the J gene lost 3 bases, with 19 bases spanning the gap. The PCR ran on 60 Vbeta and 13 Jbeta primers. This table comes from immunoSEQ multiplex PCR, and its TCRdb copy is limited to in-frame clones, with some not included. In the table there are roughly 190,000 clones, around 74% of which are singletons. For this clone: Its antigen is as yet unknown.

The source is a female donor in good health and CMV-seronegative. Sequences were obtained from PBMCs. The gene calls are TRBV28 and TRBJ1-1; tentatively, D is TRBD1 (5 bases). In nucleotides, the CDR3 is TGTGCCAGCCTAGTTCCAGGGAGGTCGGACACTGAAGCTTTCTTT. Translated, it gives CASLVPGRSDTEAFF.